The TCR beta chain described here comes from a study of cytomegalovirus exposure and HLA in healthy donors. Whole-study results and caveats: Later, TCR association rates were found to vary by HLA locus, highest for DRB1 and lowest for HLA-C.

Whereas donors were nominally healthy upon sampling, unrecorded immune exposures were probable. Both 60 Vbeta primers and 13 Jbeta primers went into the PCR. Repertoires were generated with immunoSEQ multiplex PCR, while TCRdb's copy carries only in-frame clones and drops some. This table has roughly 150,000 clones, 70% to 80% appearing once. Per germline, CDR1 SGHVS and CDR2 FQNEAQ. Trimming cost V 6 bases and J 1 base, with 9 bases left between them. The CDR3 is 13 residues long. Turning to this clone: Its target is unknown.

The source material was PBMCs. The chain employs TRBV7-8 and TRBJ1-1; D perhaps matches TRBD1 (5 bases). The clonotype comes from a man aged 30 to 39 in good health and CMV-seronegative. CDR3 coding DNA: TGTGCCAGCAGTCGACAGCAGAACACTGAAGCTTTCTTT. It yields the protein CASSRQQNTEAFF.